These T cell receptor beta chains were read from a single sample in a study of shared clonotypes between healthy human individuals. The data were produced by immunoSEQ multiplex PCR, yet TCRdb's version contains in-frame clones alone and is incomplete. The sample consists of hundreds of thousands of clones, roughly 98% of them appearing once. Sequenced material: naive CD8+ T cells sorted from blood. These receptors came from a man younger than 40 in good health. Each CDR3 is given with its conserved first and last residue. The D gene is left open where the match is weak. Only some rows state a clone size, as once, few, many or a class for expanded clones.

J gene: TRBJ2-1; clone size: NA; V gene: TRBV27; D gene: TRBD2; CDR3 protein: CASSLYPTSGTYNEQFF; CDR3 DNA: TGTGCCAGCAGTTTATATCCCACTAGCGGGACATACAATGAGCAGTTCTTC
J gene: TRBJ2-2; clone size: NA; V gene: TRBV29-1; D gene: NA; CDR3 protein: CSVEEALFGDTGELFF; CDR3 DNA: TGCAGCGTTGAAGAGGCTTTGTTTGGTGACACCGGGGAGCTGTTTTTT
J gene: TRBJ2-7; clone size: NA; V gene: TRBV4-3; D gene: NA; CDR3 protein: CASSELSQGNYEQYF; CDR3 DNA: TGCGCCAGCAGCGAACTATCACAGGGAAACTACGAGCAGTACTTC
J gene: TRBJ1-5; clone size: NA; V gene: TRBV6-6; D gene: NA; CDR3 protein: CASSLPSGQPQHF; CDR3 DNA: TGTGCCAGCAGTCTACCCTCCGGGCAGCCCCAGCATTTT
J gene: TRBJ1-4; clone size: NA; V gene: TRBV18; D gene: TRBD1; CDR3 protein: CASVGTGGNEKLFF; CDR3 DNA: TGTGCCAGCGTTGGGACAGGGGGTAATGAAAAACTGTTTTTT
J gene: TRBJ1-1; clone size: NA; V gene: TRBV5-5; D gene: NA; CDR3 protein: CASSFAGMNTEAFF; CDR3 DNA: TGTGCCAGCAGCTTTGCAGGCATGAACACTGAAGCTTTCTTT
J gene: TRBJ1-2; clone size: NA; V gene: TRBV6-5; D gene: NA; CDR3 protein: CASSPRAGGDYGYTF; CDR3 DNA: TGTGCCAGCAGTCCCCGAGCGGGGGGCGACTATGGCTACACCTTC
J gene: TRBJ2-5; clone size: NA; V gene: TRBV5-1; D gene: NA; CDR3 protein: CASSLPDETQYF; CDR3 DNA: TGCGCCAGCAGCTTGCCGGATGAGACCCAGTACTTC
J gene: TRBJ2-7; clone size: NA; V gene: TRBV27; D gene: NA; CDR3 protein: CASSFRGTVYEQYF; CDR3 DNA: TGTGCCAGCAGTTTTCGGGGGACAGTCTACGAGCAGTACTTC
J gene: TRBJ2-1; clone size: NA; V gene: TRBV2; D gene: TRBD1; CDR3 protein: CASQDRGYNEQFF; CDR3 DNA: TGTGCCAGCCAGGACAGGGGATACAATGAGCAGTTCTTC
J gene: TRBJ2-7; clone size: NA; V gene: TRBV27; D gene: NA; CDR3 protein: CASSLASPPGGQYF; CDR3 DNA: TGTGCCAGCAGTTTAGCTTCTCCCCCTGGGGGGCAGTACTTC
J gene: TRBJ2-1; clone size: NA; V gene: TRBV9; D gene: NA; CDR3 protein: CASSTYPNNEQFF; CDR3 DNA: TGTGCCAGCAGCACTTACCCCAACAATGAGCAGTTCTTC
J gene: TRBJ2-2; clone size: NA; V gene: TRBV9; D gene: TRBD2; CDR3 protein: CASSAPLAGGPAGELFF; CDR3 DNA: TGTGCCAGCAGCGCCCCCTTAGCGGGAGGGCCCGCCGGGGAGCTGTTTTTT
J gene: TRBJ2-1; clone size: NA; V gene: TRBV11-2; D gene: NA; CDR3 protein: CASSLGPGSMNEQFF; CDR3 DNA: TGTGCCAGCAGCTTAGGCCCGGGCAGCATGAATGAGCAGTTCTTC
J gene: TRBJ2-1; clone size: NA; V gene: TRBV28; D gene: TRBD1; CDR3 protein: CASSSGSGGAIGQFF; CDR3 DNA: TGTGCCAGCAGTTCTGGGTCAGGGGGCGCGATAGGGCAGTTCTTC
J gene: TRBJ2-1; clone size: NA; V gene: TRBV6-5; D gene: NA; CDR3 protein: CASRPGTSYNEQFF; CDR3 DNA: TGTGCCAGCAGACCCGGGACCTCTTACAATGAGCAGTTCTTC
J gene: TRBJ2-3; clone size: once; V gene: TRBV7-8; D gene: NA; CDR3 protein: CASSLRGSPADTQYF; CDR3 DNA: TGTGCCAGCAGCTTAAGGGGCAGCCCCGCGGATACGCAGTATTTT
J gene: TRBJ2-1; clone size: once; V gene: TRBV14; D gene: NA; CDR3 protein: CASRPRLDSDEQFF; CDR3 DNA: TGTGCCAGCAGACCTAGGCTAGATAGCGATGAGCAGTTCTTC
J gene: TRBJ2-5; clone size: NA; V gene: TRBV13; D gene: TRBD2; CDR3 protein: CASSFFGTSGVETQYF; CDR3 DNA: TGTGCCAGCAGCTTTTTCGGGACTAGCGGGGTTGAGACCCAGTACTTC
J gene: TRBJ2-7; clone size: NA; V gene: TRBV30; D gene: TRBD1; CDR3 protein: CAWSFGTGGFYEQYF; CDR3 DNA: TGTGCCTGGAGTTTTGGGACAGGGGGCTTCTACGAGCAGTACTTC
J gene: TRBJ2-7; clone size: NA; V gene: TRBV6-5; D gene: NA; CDR3 protein: CASSPTSFSYEQYF; CDR3 DNA: TGTGCCAGCAGCCCGACTAGTTTCTCCTACGAGCAGTACTTC
J gene: TRBJ2-6; clone size: NA; V gene: TRBV5-6; D gene: NA; CDR3 protein: CASSFSSGRTDSGANVLTF; CDR3 DNA: TGTGCCAGCAGCTTCTCCTCCGGACGGACCGACTCTGGGGCCAACGTCCTGACTTTC
J gene: TRBJ2-2; clone size: NA; V gene: TRBV15; D gene: NA; CDR3 protein: CATSRDHVRGPSPGELFF; CDR3 DNA: TGTGCCACCAGCAGAGATCATGTACGGGGGCCGTCACCCGGGGAGCTGTTTTTT
J gene: TRBJ2-1; clone size: NA; V gene: TRBV29-1; D gene: TRBD2; CDR3 protein: CSVQLATHNEQFF; CDR3 DNA: TGCAGCGTTCAACTAGCGACCCACAATGAGCAGTTCTTC
J gene: TRBJ2-1; clone size: NA; V gene: TRBV6-6; D gene: TRBD2; CDR3 protein: CASTNGREGRFDEQFF; CDR3 DNA: TGTGCCAGCACCAACGGGCGGGAGGGCCGTTTCGATGAGCAGTTCTTC
J gene: TRBJ1-4; clone size: NA; V gene: TRBV27; D gene: NA; CDR3 protein: CASRGLNEKLFF; CDR3 DNA: TGTGCGTCGAGGGGCCTTAATGAAAAACTGTTTTTT
J gene: TRBJ1-5; clone size: NA; V gene: TRBV6-6; D gene: NA; CDR3 protein: CASSMGGGQPQHF; CDR3 DNA: TGTGCCAGCAGTATGGGGGGCGGTCAGCCCCAGCATTTT
J gene: TRBJ1-4; clone size: NA; V gene: TRBV7-9; D gene: NA; CDR3 protein: CASSFSRATNEKLFF; CDR3 DNA: TGTGCCAGCAGCTTCTCACGAGCAACTAATGAAAAACTGTTTTTT
J gene: TRBJ2-7; clone size: NA; V gene: TRBV9; D gene: NA; CDR3 protein: CASSARDGTYEQYF; CDR3 DNA: TGTGCCAGCAGCGCCAGGGACGGAACCTACGAGCAGTACTTC
J gene: TRBJ2-7; clone size: NA; V gene: TRBV11-2; D gene: TRBD1; CDR3 protein: CASSLWTGEEQYF; CDR3 DNA: TGTGCCAGCAGCTTATGGACAGGGGAGGAGCAGTACTTC
J gene: TRBJ1-2; clone size: NA; V gene: TRBV6-1; D gene: NA; CDR3 protein: CASTRPVVDYGYTF; CDR3 DNA: TGTGCCAGCACCCGACCCGTTGTGGACTATGGCTACACCTTC
J gene: TRBJ2-3; clone size: NA; V gene: TRBV4-3; D gene: NA; CDR3 protein: CASSHGWGPGPEASTDTQYF; CDR3 DNA: TGCGCCAGCAGCCATGGTTGGGGTCCGGGGCCCGAGGCGAGCACAGATACGCAGTATTTT
J gene: TRBJ1-1; clone size: NA; V gene: TRBV5-5; D gene: NA; CDR3 protein: CASSLTGQLNTEAFF; CDR3 DNA: TGTGCCAGCAGCTTGACGGGGCAGCTGAACACTGAAGCTTTCTTT
J gene: TRBJ2-1; clone size: NA; V gene: TRBV7-8; D gene: NA; CDR3 protein: CASSSGNEQFF; CDR3 DNA: TGTGCCAGCAGCTCCGGGAATGAGCAGTTCTTC
J gene: TRBJ2-5; clone size: NA; V gene: TRBV9; D gene: TRBD2; CDR3 protein: CASSFRLAGEETQYF; CDR3 DNA: TGTGCCAGCAGCTTCCGACTAGCGGGGGAAGAGACCCAGTACTTC
J gene: TRBJ2-1; clone size: once; V gene: TRBV9; D gene: TRBD2; CDR3 protein: CASSPRTSHNEQFF; CDR3 DNA: TGTGCCAGCAGCCCGCGGACTAGCCACAATGAGCAGTTCTTC
J gene: TRBJ2-3; clone size: NA; V gene: TRBV4-3; D gene: NA; CDR3 protein: CASSQDPGLVRADTQYF; CDR3 DNA: TGCGCCAGCAGCCAAGATCCGGGCCTGGTTCGGGCAGATACGCAGTATTTT
J gene: TRBJ2-3; clone size: NA; V gene: TRBV7-2; D gene: NA; CDR3 protein: CASSWGTSGTDTQYF; CDR3 DNA: TGTGCCAGCAGTTGGGGGACCTCGGGCACAGATACGCAGTATTTT
J gene: TRBJ1-1; clone size: NA; V gene: TRBV11-2; D gene: NA; CDR3 protein: CASSLVGGLGTEAFF; CDR3 DNA: TGTGCCAGCAGCTTAGTCGGGGGGCTTGGGACTGAAGCTTTCTTT
J gene: TRBJ2-2; clone size: NA; V gene: TRBV18; D gene: TRBD2; CDR3 protein: CASSPSGTGGPRNTGELFF; CDR3 DNA: TGTGCCAGCTCACCTTCGGGAACGGGAGGGCCCCGGAACACCGGGGAGCTGTTTTTT
J gene: TRBJ1-2; clone size: NA; V gene: TRBV7-2; D gene: NA; CDR3 protein: CASSLYGQTISGYTF; CDR3 DNA: TGTGCCAGCAGCTTATACGGACAGACCATCTCCGGCTACACCTTC
J gene: TRBJ2-7; clone size: NA; V gene: TRBV4-1; D gene: TRBD1; CDR3 protein: CASSQVTGGMYEQYF; CDR3 DNA: TGCGCCAGCAGCCAAGTGACAGGGGGAATGTACGAGCAGTACTTC
J gene: TRBJ2-1; clone size: NA; V gene: TRBV27; D gene: NA; CDR3 protein: CASSLLSSYNEQFF; CDR3 DNA: TGTGCCAGCAGTTTGTTAAGCTCCTACAATGAGCAGTTCTTC
J gene: TRBJ1-1; clone size: NA; V gene: TRBV7-2; D gene: NA; CDR3 protein: CASSWSPRDPAFF; CDR3 DNA: TGTGCCAGCAGCTGGTCCCCCAGGGATCCAGCTTTCTTT
J gene: TRBJ1-5; clone size: NA; V gene: TRBV9; D gene: TRBD1; CDR3 protein: CASSADRGNQPQHF; CDR3 DNA: TGTGCCAGCAGCGCCGACAGGGGCAATCAGCCCCAGCATTTT
J gene: TRBJ2-7; clone size: once; V gene: TRBV29-1; D gene: TRBD2; CDR3 protein: CSGIVAGAYEQYF; CDR3 DNA: TGCAGCGGCATTGTAGCGGGCGCCTACGAGCAGTACTTC
J gene: TRBJ2-7; clone size: NA; V gene: TRBV7-9; D gene: TRBD2; CDR3 protein: CASSVPAGSYEQYF; CDR3 DNA: TGTGCCAGCAGCGTCCCAGCGGGGTCCTACGAGCAGTACTTC
J gene: TRBJ1-1; clone size: NA; V gene: TRBV28; D gene: NA; CDR3 protein: CASSLGVGVNEAFF; CDR3 DNA: TGTGCCAGCAGTTTGGGGGTGGGGGTAAATGAAGCTTTCTTT
J gene: TRBJ2-7; clone size: NA; V gene: TRBV28; D gene: TRBD1; CDR3 protein: CASSWGTGGSEQYF; CDR3 DNA: TGTGCCAGCAGTTGGGGGACAGGGGGCAGCGAGCAGTACTTC
J gene: TRBJ2-5; clone size: NA; V gene: TRBV29-1; D gene: TRBD2; CDR3 protein: CSVCRAGMKETQYF; CDR3 DNA: TGCAGCGTTTGCCGAGCGGGAATGAAAGAGACCCAGTACTTC
J gene: TRBJ1-1; clone size: NA; V gene: TRBV4-2; D gene: NA; CDR3 protein: CASSPRGGIEAFF; CDR3 DNA: TGTGCCAGCAGCCCGAGGGGGGGGATCGAAGCTTTCTTT